These 20 T cell receptor beta chains share one sample of origin, sequenced in a study of blood T cell repertoires in COVID-19. Measured with immunoSEQ multiplex PCR; TCRdb has only the in-frame clones, and not every one. The sample consists of almost 250,000 clones, roughly 86% of them appearing once. Material: PBMCs or T cells enriched from blood (not recorded which). Every receptor here comes from a woman between 45 and 60 years old who had recovered from COVID-19.

This clone turned up a few times. The chain carries TRBV11-2 and TRBJ2-1; 8 bases map to TRBD2. The length of the CDR3 is 15 residues. From germline, CDR1 is SGHAT and CDR2 FQNNGV. V was clipped by 5 bases and J by 4 bases; unmatched bases: 7. The CDR3 DNA reads TGTGCCAGCAGCCCGTTAGCGGGATCTTACAATGAGCAGTTCTTC. Translation: CASSPLAGSYNEQFF.

This clone was picked up one time. J is TRBJ2-1 and V is TRBV2; 7 bases map to TRBD2. Germline CDR1 reads SNHLY; CDR2 reads FYNNEI. CDR3 size: 15 residues. J was trimmed by 0 bases and V by 7 bases; bases with no gene match: 6. The CDR3 loop reads CASNRGGSSYNEQFF. The CDR3 DNA reads as TGTGCCAGCAACCGGGGCGGGAGCTCCTACAATGAGCAGTTCTTC.

This chain uses TRBV7-3 with TRBJ2-1; 7 positions agree with TRBD2. The CDR3 has 15 residues. V was clipped by 2 bases and J by 5 bases; unmatched bases: 6. Germline CDR1 is SGHTA and CDR2 is FQGTGA. This CDR3 reads CASSLDPLADNEQFF. The CDR3 DNA reads as TGTGCCAGCAGCTTAGATCCCCTAGCGGACAATGAGCAGTTCTTC.

This clone has ten or more counts. The J gene is TRBJ2-3, the V gene TRBV5-1; 9 nucleotides match TRBD2. From germline, CDR1 is SGHRS and CDR2 YFSETQ. Trimming at V came to 1 base and at J to 0 bases, leaving 3 bases not matched to a gene. The CDR3 totals 16 residues. CDR3 coding DNA: TGCGCCAGCAGCTTGAATAGCGGGAGAAGCACAGATACGCAGTATTTT. Translated, it gives CASSLNSGRSTDTQYF.

This chain connects TRBV5-1 to TRBJ2-3; TRBD1 might be the D (5 bases). Trimming took off 1 base at V and 4 bases at J, with 7 bases between the two ends. Germline lookup yields CDR1 SGHRS and CDR2 YFSETQ. This CDR3 contains 13 residues. The CDR3 sequence: CASSLWGPDTQYF. In nucleotides, the CDR3 is TGCGCCAGCAGCTTGTGGGGCCCAGATACGCAGTATTTT.

This sequence joins TRBV9 and TRBJ1-4, with 7 bases aligning to TRBD1. The ends lost 1 base at V and 3 bases at J; junction bases unmatched: 3. The CDR3 length is 15 residues. Germline V gene lookup returns CDR1 SGDLS and CDR2 YYNGEE. CDR3 nucleotide sequence: TGTGCCAGCAGCGTAACAGGGGAGGCTAATGAAAAACTGTTTTTT. Protein product: CASSVTGEANEKLFF.

This chain links TRBV7-2 with TRBJ1-1; D not certain. The CDR3 extends over 13 amino acids. V lost 5 bases, J lost 2 bases, and 9 bases lay in between. Germline V gene sequence: CDR1 SGHTA, CDR2 FQGNSA. CDR3 DNA: TGTGCCAGCAGCCAGAACAGAAACACTGAAGCTTTCTTT. Its translation is CASSQNRNTEAFF.

The chain couples TRBV2 to TRBJ2-5; TRBD1 matches at 8 bases. The CDR3 extends over 15 amino acids. V was pared by 6 bases and J by 0 bases, with 6 bases of the junction left unmatched. The germline V gene encodes CDR1 SNHLY and CDR2 FYNNEI. CDR3 nucleotides: TGTGCCAGCAGGACAGGGGACAAAAACCAAGAGACCCAGTACTTC. Translated: CASRTGDKNQETQYF.

This chain connects TRBV7-2 to TRBJ2-2; no reliable D call. V lost 2 bases and J lost 5, with 15 bases in between. Germline V CDR1 and CDR2: SGHTA, FQGNSA. This CDR3 comprises 16 residues. The CDR3 DNA is TGTGCCAGCAGCTTAAGAGGTATCGGTTCAACCGGGGAGCTGTTTTTT. This translates into CASSLRGIGSTGELFF. Full variable domain (outside the CDR3, taken from reference TRBV7-2 and TRBJ2-2): GAGVSQSPSNKVTEKGKDVELRCDPISGHTALYWYRQSLGQGLEFLIYFQGNSAPDKSGLPSDRFSAERTGGSVSTLTIQRTQQEDSAVYLCASSLRGIGSTGELFFGEGSRLTVL.

The V and J genes are TRBV5-1 and TRBJ2-5, with 9 bases lining up with TRBD1. V shed 5 bases and J 5 bases; nucleotides not matched to a gene: 13. Germline CDR1 reads SGHRS; CDR2 reads YFSETQ. The CDR3 runs 16 residues. The CDR3 region is CASSQTTGGAGETQYF. The CDR3 coding sequence is TGCGCCAGCAGTCAAACCACAGGGGGCGCGGGGGAGACCCAGTACTTC.

A single count supports this clone. The V gene is TRBV19, the J gene TRBJ2-1; 7 nucleotides line up with TRBD1. J was trimmed by 4 bases and V by 6 bases; bases with no gene match: 12. The CDR3 loop spans 16 amino acids. Looked up from germline, CDR1 is LNHDA and CDR2 is SQIVND (reference sequence). CDR3 amino acids: CASRTKGTDRYNEQFF. The CDR3 DNA sequence: TGTGCCAGTAGAACAAAAGGGACGGACAGGTACAATGAGCAGTTCTTC.

The J gene is TRBJ2-1, the V gene TRBV11-3; possible D gene TRBD1, 6 bases. With 1 base removed from V and 9 bases from J, the gap between germline ends came to 16 bases. CDR3 length: 15 residues. From germline, CDR1 is SGHNT and CDR2 YENEEA. CDR3 amino acids: CASSLAQQGSGEQFF. The CDR3 region has the DNA TGTGCCAGCAGCTTAGCCCAACAGGGTTCAGGTGAGCAGTTCTTC.

V and J are TRBV19 and TRBJ2-5, with TRBD2 identical over 7 bases. The CDR3 contains 16 residues. Germline-derived CDR1 and CDR2 are LNHDA and SQIVND (reference sequence). Trimming at V came to 2 bases and at J to 4 bases, leaving 10 bases not matched to a gene. The CDR3 DNA reads TGTGCCAGTAGTATATCCCGGGGAGCGGGAACAGAGACCCAGTACTTC. Its translation: CASSISRGAGTETQYF. Full variable domain (rest looked up from reference TRBV19 and TRBJ2-5): DGGITQSPKYLFRKEGQNVTLSCEQNLNHDAMYWYRQDPGQGLRLIYYSQIVNDFQKGDIAEGYSVSREKKESFPLTVTSAQKNPTAFYLCASSISRGAGTETQYFGPGTRLLVL.

V usage is TRBV5-6 and J usage is TRBJ2-7; TRBD2 might be the D (5 bases). CDR3 length: 15 residues. The germline CDR1 and CDR2 sequences are SGHDT and YYEEEE. The germline V and J ends were trimmed by 4 bases and 0 bases, with 14 bases remaining between them. The CDR3 region is CASSPEPGNSYEQYF. CDR3 nucleotide sequence: TGTGCCAGCAGCCCTGAACCGGGAAACTCCTACGAGCAGTACTTC. Supplemented by reference TRBV5-6 and TRBJ2-7, the full variable domain reads DAGVTQSPTHLIKTRGQQVTLRCSPKSGHDTVSWYQQALGQGPQFIFQYYEEEERQRGNFPDRFSGHQFPNYSSELNVNALLLGDSALYLCASSPEPGNSYEQYFGPGTRLTVT.

This clone was counted once. The CDR3 protein is CASSLQQGVPYEQYF. In DNA form, the CDR3 reads TGCGCCAGCAGCTTGCAACAGGGAGTCCCTTACGAGCAGTACTTC. V is TRBV5-1 and J is TRBJ2-7, with D possibly matching TRBD1 (6 bases). The V end was cut by 1 base, the J end by 4 bases, with 15 bases between. Germline lookup yields CDR1 SGHRS and CDR2 YFSETQ. This CDR3 has 15 amino acids.

V gene TRBV7-2 combines with J gene TRBJ1-1, with D possibly TRBD1 on 6 matching bases. In germline, CDR1 is SGHTA, CDR2 FQGNSA. This CDR3 contains 14 residues. Trimming pared 4 bases from V and 1 base from J, leaving 10 bases between. Here the CDR3 DNA reads TGTGCCAGCAGCTCCGGACAGACGAACACTGAAGCTTTCTTT. Translated: CASSSGQTNTEAFF.

The chain carries TRBV30 and TRBJ1-2, with D possibly matching TRBD1 (5 bases). Trimming left V 5 bases short and J 4 bases short, with 14 bases between. CDR1 is GTSNPN, CDR2 SVGIG, per germline (reference sequence). The CDR3 is 13 residues long. CDR3 DNA: TGTGCCTGGGTTGCAGGGTCTACCTATGGCTACACCTTC. The encoded protein is CAWVAGSTYGYTF. The whole variable domain, remainder taken from reference TRBV30 and TRBJ1-2, is SQTIHQWPATLVQPVGSPLSLECTVEGTSNPNLYWYRQAAGRGLQLLFYSVGIGQISSEVPQNLSASRPQDRQFILSSKKLLLSDSGFYLCAWVAGSTYGYTFGSGTRLTVV.

The chain has TRBV5-6 and TRBJ2-7; D is possibly TRBD2 (5 bases). The CDR3 consists of 16 residues. From germline, CDR1 is SGHDT and CDR2 YYEEEE. V gave up 0 bases and J gave up 0 bases, with 13 bases separating them. This CDR3 is CASSLAWETSSYEQYF. In nucleotides, the CDR3 is TGTGCCAGCAGCTTGGCTTGGGAGACATCCTCCTACGAGCAGTACTTC. The entire variable domain, with the rest obtained from reference TRBV5-6 and TRBJ2-7, is as follows: DAGVTQSPTHLIKTRGQQVTLRCSPKSGHDTVSWYQQALGQGPQFIFQYYEEEERQRGNFPDRFSGHQFPNYSSELNVNALLLGDSALYLCASSLAWETSSYEQYFGPGTRLTVT.

The chain has TRBV5-1 and TRBJ2-5; 10 bases fit TRBD2. V shed 4 bases, J shed 5 bases, and the junction held 11 bases outside the gene matches. CDR1 SGHRS and CDR2 YFSETQ come from the germline V gene. The CDR3 runs to 16 residues. The CDR3 DNA reads TGCGCCAGCAGCCGTCTTGACAGCGGGAGGGCGGAGACCCAGTACTTC. It codes for CASSRLDSGRAETQYF.

The chain carries TRBV7-9 and TRBJ2-7; possibly TRBD1 for D (5 bases). The CDR3 length is 13 residues. Germline V gene lookup returns CDR1 SEHNR and CDR2 FQNEAQ (reference sequence). The V and J ends lost 4 bases and 5 bases respectively, with 12 bases between them. CDR3 sequence (DNA): TGTGCCAGCAGCTCCACCACAGGAGACGAGCAGTACTTC. Translating it yields CASSSTTGDEQYF.